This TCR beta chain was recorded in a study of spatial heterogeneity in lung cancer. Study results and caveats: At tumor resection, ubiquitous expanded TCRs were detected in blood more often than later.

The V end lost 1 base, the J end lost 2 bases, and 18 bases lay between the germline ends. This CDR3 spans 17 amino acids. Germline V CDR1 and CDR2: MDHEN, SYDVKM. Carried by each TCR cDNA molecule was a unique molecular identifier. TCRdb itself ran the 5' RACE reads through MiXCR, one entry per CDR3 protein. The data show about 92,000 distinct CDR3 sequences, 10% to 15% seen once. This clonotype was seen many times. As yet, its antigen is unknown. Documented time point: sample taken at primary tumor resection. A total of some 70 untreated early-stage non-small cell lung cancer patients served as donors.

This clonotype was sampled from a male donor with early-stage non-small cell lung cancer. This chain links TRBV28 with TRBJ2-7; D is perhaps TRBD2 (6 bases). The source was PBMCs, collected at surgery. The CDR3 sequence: CASSLYPGAAGPYEQYF. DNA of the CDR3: TGTGCCAGCAGTTTATACCCCGGAGCTGCGGGGCCCTACGAGCAGTACTTC. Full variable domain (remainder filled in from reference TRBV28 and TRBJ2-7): DVKVTQSSRYLVKRTGEKVFLECVQDMDHENMFWYRQDPGLGLRLIYFSYDVKMKEKGDIPEGYSVSREKKERFSLILESASTNQTSMYLCASSLYPGAAGPYEQYFGPGTRLTVT.